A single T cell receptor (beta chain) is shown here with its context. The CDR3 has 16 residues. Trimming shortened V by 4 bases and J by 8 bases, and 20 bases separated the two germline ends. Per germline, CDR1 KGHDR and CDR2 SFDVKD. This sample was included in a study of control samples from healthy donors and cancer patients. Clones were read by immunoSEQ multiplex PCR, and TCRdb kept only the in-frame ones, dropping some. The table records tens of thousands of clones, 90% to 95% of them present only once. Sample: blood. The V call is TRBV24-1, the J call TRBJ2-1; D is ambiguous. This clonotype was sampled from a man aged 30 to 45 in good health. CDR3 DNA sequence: TGTGCCACCAGTGACTCAGTTGTGTCCGCTTTACATGAGCAGTTCTTC. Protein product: CATSDSVVSALHEQFF.